This TCR beta chain emerged from a study of technical replicates of blood from a handful of donors. Measured with immunoSEQ multiplex PCR; TCRdb has only the in-frame clones, and not every one. Of around 65,000 clones listed, over 75% are singletons. The CDR3 sequence is 12 residues long. CDR1 is SGDLS and CDR2 is YYNGEE in the germline V gene. The ends were cut back, 0 bases at V and 7 bases at J, with 4 bases in the middle. The chain uses TRBV9 and TRBJ2-2; no definite D call. Sequencing used PBMCs. The receptor was derived from a human donor in good health. Some clones in this sample may be carry-over from other donors' samples. The chain's CDR3 is CASSVVVGELFF. The DNA for the CDR3 is TGTGCCAGCAGCGTAGTCGTCGGGGAGCTGTTTTTT.